A selection of T cell receptor beta chains follows, all from one sample in a study of T cell changes during pregnancy in multiple sclerosis. Profiling relied on immunoSEQ multiplex PCR, and the TCRdb table lists in-frame clones only, not all of them. Of more than 35,000 clones in the sample, roughly 91% were seen once. The specimen comprised CD4+ T cells from peripheral blood mononuclear cells, sampled in the first trimester of pregnancy. The receptors here all came from a female donor with multiple sclerosis, enrolled in a pregnancy study. CDR3s include the opening cysteine and the closing phenylalanine or tryptophan. The D gene is left open where the match is weak. Clone size is given for some rows only: seen once, a few or many times, or a class if the clone is expanded.

D: NA
size: NA
V: TRBV5-6
J: TRBJ1-3
DNA: TGTGCCAGCAGCTTGGGAGGGGAGGCTGGAAACACCATATATTTT
CDR3: CASSLGGEAGNTIYF

D: TRBD1
size: NA
V: TRBV5-4
J: TRBJ2-2
DNA: TGTGCCAGCAGCCGGGACAGCAACACCGGGGAGCTGTTTTTT
CDR3: CASSRDSNTGELFF

D: NA
size: NA
V: TRBV6-1
J: TRBJ2-1
DNA: TGTGCCAGCAGTGAAACAGGACGGATTGGATGGGAGCAGTTCTTC
CDR3: CASSETGRIGWEQFF

D: TRBD1
size: NA
V: TRBV9
J: TRBJ1-2
DNA: TGTGCCAGCAGCGTAGTAGGGACAGGGGATGGCTACACCTTC
CDR3: CASSVVGTGDGYTF

D: NA
size: NA
V: TRBV6-5
J: TRBJ1-1
DNA: TGTGCCAGCAGTTTCCAGGTTTACACTGAAGCTTTCTTT
CDR3: CASSFQVYTEAFF

D: TRBD2
size: NA
V: TRBV7-2
J: TRBJ2-2
DNA: TGTGCCAGCAGCGCAAGCCGATACGGACTAGCGGGAAACGGGGAGCTGTTTTTT
CDR3: CASSASRYGLAGNGELFF

D: NA
size: NA
V: TRBV11-2
J: TRBJ2-7
DNA: TGTGCCAGCAGCCTGTTATACGAGCAGTACTTC
CDR3: CASSLLYEQYF

D: TRBD1
size: NA
V: TRBV5-1
J: TRBJ1-4
DNA: TGCGCCAGCAGCGCAACAGGGGATGAAAAACTGTTTTTT
CDR3: CASSATGDEKLFF

D: TRBD1
size: NA
V: TRBV30
J: TRBJ2-7
DNA: TGTGCCTGGAACGGACAGGCTAAGGGCGAGCAGTACTTC
CDR3: CAWNGQAKGEQYF

D: TRBD2
size: NA
V: TRBV5-1
J: TRBJ2-1
DNA: TGCGCCAGCAGCTTTCGCTCCGGGACTAGGGGGAATGAGCAGTTCTTC
CDR3: CASSFRSGTRGNEQFF

D: NA
size: NA
V: TRBV9
J: TRBJ2-7
DNA: TGTGCCAGCAGCGTAGCGGGACAAGACTACGAGCAGTACTTC
CDR3: CASSVAGQDYEQYF

D: TRBD1
size: NA
V: TRBV28
J: TRBJ1-1
DNA: TGTGCCAGCAGTTCCGGGACAGGGCGAACTGAAGCTTTCTTT
CDR3: CASSSGTGRTEAFF

D: TRBD1
size: NA
V: TRBV23-1
J: TRBJ2-7
DNA: TGCGCCAGCAGAAGCGAACAGGGGGCTGGCTACGAGCAGTACTTC
CDR3: CASRSEQGAGYEQYF

D: TRBD1
size: NA
V: TRBV25-1
J: TRBJ1-2
DNA: TGTGCCAGCAGTCTGGGACAGCACTATGGCTACACCTTC
CDR3: CASSLGQHYGYTF

D: NA
size: once
V: TRBV5-1
J: TRBJ1-1
DNA: TGCGCCAGCAGCCGCGGGGGGGACGAGGCTTTCTTT
CDR3: CASSRGGDEAFF

D: TRBD1
size: NA
V: TRBV29-1
J: TRBJ1-1
DNA: TGCAGCGCGGGACAGTTCACTGAAGCTTTCTTT
CDR3: CSAGQFTEAFF

D: TRBD1
size: NA
V: TRBV7-2
J: TRBJ1-2
DNA: TGTGCCAGCAGCTTTACGGGACAGGGGAGTTATGGCTACACCTTC
CDR3: CASSFTGQGSYGYTF

D: TRBD1
size: NA
V: TRBV18
J: TRBJ2-1
DNA: TGTGCCAGCTCTTCTCGGACAGGAGCTTACAATGAGCAGTTCTTC
CDR3: CASSSRTGAYNEQFF

D: NA
size: few
V: TRBV27
J: TRBJ2-7
DNA: TGTGCCAGCAGTTTGACAAGGGCGGGAAGCTCCTACGAGCAGTACTTC
CDR3: CASSLTRAGSSYEQYF

D: NA
size: NA
V: TRBV5-5
J: TRBJ2-6
DNA: TGTGCCAGCAGCTTGGTTGTCAGGACTGGGGCCAACGTCCTGACTTTC
CDR3: CASSLVVRTGANVLTF

D: NA
size: NA
V: TRBV6-1
J: TRBJ2-4
DNA: TGTGCCAGCAGTGAAGTCGGCAGGGCGGACATTCAGTACTTC
CDR3: CASSEVGRADIQYF

D: TRBD2
size: NA
V: TRBV27
J: TRBJ2-7
DNA: TGTGCCAGCAGTTTAATAGCTAGCGGGAGAACCAGCTCCTACGAGCAGTACTTC
CDR3: CASSLIASGRTSSYEQYF

D: NA
size: NA
V: TRBV6-5
J: TRBJ1-6
DNA: TGTGCCAGCAGTTACGAGGCACAGGGAGGGAATTCACCCCTCCACTTT
CDR3: CASSYEAQGGNSPLHF

D: NA
size: once
V: TRBV12-2
J: TRBJ1-4
DNA: TGTGCAAGTCGCTTAGTAACAGGGTCAGATTGTAGGATGGAACTGTTTTTT
CDR3: CASRLVTGSDCRMELFF

D: TRBD2
size: NA
V: TRBV25-1
J: TRBJ2-5
DNA: TGTGCCAGCAGTGAATGGGGCGGGGGGAAGGAGACCCAGTACTTC
CDR3: CASSEWGGGKETQYF

D: NA
size: NA
V: TRBV10-1
J: TRBJ2-2
DNA: TGCGCCAGCAGCGAACAGGCGAACACCGGGGAGCTGTTTTTT
CDR3: CASSEQANTGELFF

D: NA
size: NA
V: TRBV25-1
J: TRBJ1-2
DNA: TGTGCCAGCAGTGAATCCCTGACGGGAGGCTACACCTTC
CDR3: CASSESLTGGYTF

D: NA
size: NA
V: TRBV5-4
J: TRBJ1-1
DNA: TGTGCCAGCAGCTTGAGTTTAGGGAGCTATGCTGAAGCTTTCTTT
CDR3: CASSLSLGSYAEAFF

D: TRBD2
size: NA
V: TRBV6-1
J: TRBJ2-4
DNA: TGTGCCAGCCTACTAGCGGGATCCCAAAACATTCAGTACTTC
CDR3: CASLLAGSQNIQYF